Following are 3 T cell receptor beta chains from one sample sequenced in a study of identical twins. Via MiXCR, TCRdb re-called the 5' RACE reads, giving one row per CDR3 protein. The sample lists about 550,000 distinct CDR3 sequences, about 22% occurring once. The data were also submitted as part of a second study, on yellow fever vaccine responses in identical twins.

Input material: CD4+ T cells sorted from blood. Source of these receptors: a young woman in good health.

The rearrangement links TRBV20-1 to TRBJ1-3; D ambiguous. This CDR3 comprises 12 residues. V was trimmed by 6 bases and J by 2 bases, leaving 8 bases between them. Germline CDR1 reads DFQATT; CDR2 reads SNEGSKA (reference sequence). The CDR3 sequence: CSAALTGNTIYF. The DNA of the CDR3 is TGCAGTGCCGCCTTAACTGGAAACACCATATATTTT.

Only a few counts were recorded for this clonotype. This chain uses TRBV5-1 with TRBJ1-1; D perhaps matches TRBD1 (5 bases). The CDR3 contains 15 residues. Germline V CDR1 and CDR2: SGHRS, YFSETQ. Trimming took 4 bases from V and 3 from J, leaving 16 bases between them. The CDR3 DNA reads as TGCGCCAGCAGCCAACACACGTCGGGGGACACTGAAGCTTTCTTT. Amino acids: CASSQHTSGDTEAFF.

This clonotype was found a few times. The rearrangement joins TRBV10-3 to TRBJ1-3; D is undetermined. The CDR3 runs to 15 residues. The V and J ends lost 4 bases and 0 bases respectively, with 10 bases between them. CDR1 is ENHRY, CDR2 SYGVKD, per germline. The CDR3 sequence: CAISGGPSSGNTIYF. CDR3 sequence (DNA): TGTGCCATCAGTGGAGGACCTTCCTCTGGAAACACCATATATTTT.